A single sample gave rise to the 24 T cell receptor beta chains below, sequenced in a study of blood T cell repertoires in COVID-19. TCRdb's table, derived via immunoSEQ multiplex PCR, lists solely in-frame clones and lacks some. Of over 95,000 clones listed, roughly 76% are singletons. Sequencing was done on a sample of peripheral blood. The receptors originated from a human donor in a cohort sampled during active COVID-19.

This clone was seen once. This CDR3 reads CASSFYRGRYYEQYF. The CDR3 DNA follows: TGTGCCAGCAGCTTTTATAGGGGCAGATACTACGAGCAGTACTTC. V and J are TRBV11-2 and TRBJ2-7; D is perhaps TRBD1 (5 bases). V was cut by 3 bases and J by 3 bases, with 15 bases left in between. The CDR3 extends over 15 amino acids. Germline values: CDR1 SGHAT, CDR2 FQNNGV. Supplemented by reference TRBV11-2 and TRBJ2-7, the full variable domain reads EAGVAQSPRYKIIEKRQSVAFWCNPISGHATLYWYQQILGQGPKLLIQFQNNGVVDDSQLPKDRFSAERLKGVDSTLKIQPAKLEDSAVYLCASSFYRGRYYEQYFGPGTRLTVT.

J is TRBJ1-1 and V is TRBV25-1; 7 nucleotides line up with TRBD1. This CDR3 contains 12 residues. Germline V gives CDR1 MGHDK, CDR2 SYGVNS. V gave up 7 bases and J gave up 4 bases; unmatched junction bases: 3. Here the CDR3 DNA reads TGTGCCAGCATCTCAGGGGGCACTGAAGCTTTCTTT. It translates to CASISGGTEAFF.

This clone was detected once. This chain connects TRBV6-5 to TRBJ1-5; no definite D call. V was pared by 7 bases and J by 5 bases, with 15 bases between. The CDR3 is made up of 14 amino acids. The germline V gene encodes CDR1 MNHEY and CDR2 SVGAGI. In nucleotides, the CDR3 is TGTGCCAGCATTCCCGGACGGACTCATCAGCCCCAGCATTTT. This gives the protein CASIPGRTHQPQHF.

The chain recombines TRBV27 with TRBJ2-7; D perhaps matches TRBD2 (7 bases). The CDR3 loop spans 13 amino acids. In germline, CDR1 is MNHEY, CDR2 SMNVEV (reference sequence). The germline V and J ends were trimmed by 5 bases and 6 bases, with 14 bases remaining between them. The CDR3 bases are TGTGCCAGCAGTCAAAGGGGGGGAACCGAGCAGTACTTC. This encodes CASSQRGGTEQYF.

The CDR3 DNA follows: TGTGCCAGCAGTTTACGTTGGCGGGAGCCTACCTACGAGCAGTACTTC. This encodes CASSLRWREPTYEQYF. The J gene is TRBJ2-7, the V gene TRBV28, with 7 bases identical to TRBD2. The CDR3 totals 16 residues. V shed 2 bases and J 2 bases; nucleotides not matched to a gene: 9. Germline lookup yields CDR1 MDHEN and CDR2 SYDVKM.

This clone was recorded once. The rearrangement uses TRBV4-1 and TRBJ2-7; 8 positions agree with TRBD1. The CDR3 contains 17 residues. The junction had 9 bases not matched to a gene; V was cut back by 1 base and J by 1 base. Germline CDR1 and CDR2: MGHRA and YSYEKL. The CDR3 is CASSQVGGTGNSYEQYF. The CDR3 DNA reads TGCGCCAGCAGCCAAGTCGGCGGGACAGGAAATTCCTACGAGCAGTACTTC.

The chain has TRBV7-2 and TRBJ2-3; D gene unclear. The CDR3 consists of 12 residues. In germline, CDR1 is SGHTA, CDR2 FQGNSA. V gave up 5 bases and J gave up 6 bases, with 9 bases separating them. CDR3 loop: CASSAITDTQYF. In nucleotides, the CDR3 is TGTGCCAGCAGCGCTATAACGGATACGCAGTATTTT. The variable domain in full, with the rest retrieved from reference TRBV7-2 and TRBJ2-3, is GAGVSQSPSNKVTEKGKDVELRCDPISGHTALYWYRQSLGQGLEFLIYFQGNSAPDKSGLPSDRFSAERTGGSVSTLTIQRTQQEDSAVYLCASSAITDTQYFGPGTRLTVL.

The chain joins TRBV2 to TRBJ2-3; the match to TRBD2 covers 8 bases. The germline V gene has CDR1 SNHLY and CDR2 FYNNEI. The ends lost 6 bases at V and 0 bases at J; junction bases unmatched: 5. This CDR3 has 15 residues. Here the CDR3 DNA reads TGTGCCAGCAGGAGAGGACTAGCAAGCACAGATACGCAGTATTTT. It encodes CASRRGLASTDTQYF.

The rearrangement uses TRBV6-5 and TRBJ2-7; TRBD1 matches at 8 bases. J lost 3 bases, V lost 5 bases, and 3 bases had no gene match. The CDR3 length is 13 residues. CDR1 is MNHEY, CDR2 SVGAGI, per germline. The CDR3 loop is CASSPGTGYEQYF. Here the CDR3 DNA reads TGTGCCAGCAGTCCAGGGACAGGCTACGAGCAGTACTTC.

The V and J genes are TRBV9 and TRBJ2-7; 10 bases are a match to TRBD2. V trimming: 3 bases; J trimming: 2 bases; junction bases outside the gene matches: 11. This CDR3 region has 17 residues. Per the germline V gene, CDR1 is SGDLS and CDR2 is YYNGEE. This CDR3 is CASSAVESSGRTYEQYF. The CDR3 bases are TGTGCCAGCAGCGCCGTAGAGTCTAGCGGGAGAACCTACGAGCAGTACTTC.

The rearrangement uses TRBV19 and TRBJ2-7; perhaps TRBD1 as D (7 bases). Germline CDR1 and CDR2: LNHDA and SQIVND (reference sequence). The CDR3 spans 14 residues. V dropped 4 bases and J dropped 3 bases, with 13 bases sitting between them. The CDR3 loop is CASSNQGGGYEQYF. In DNA, the CDR3 is TGTGCCAGTAGTAATCAGGGGGGCGGCTACGAGCAGTACTTC.

The J gene is TRBJ2-1, the V gene TRBV7-6, with D tentatively TRBD2 (6 bases). From germline, CDR1 is SGHVS and CDR2 FNYEAQ. The CDR3 runs to 15 residues. Trimming cost V 5 bases and J 7 bases, with 18 bases left between them. In nucleotides, the CDR3 is TGTGCCAGCAGCCCCCAGGGAGGTACCGGAAATGAGCAGTTCTTC. Its protein product is CASSPQGGTGNEQFF.

V usage is TRBV30 and J usage is TRBJ1-1, with a weak D call TRBD1 (6 bases). The CDR3 contains 14 residues. V dropped 4 bases and J dropped 2 bases, with 14 bases sitting between them. Germline CDR1 is GTSNPN and CDR2 is SVGIG (reference sequence). In DNA, the CDR3 is TGTGCCTGGATTGGCAGGGGCCCAAACACTGAAGCTTTCTTT. It yields the protein CAWIGRGPNTEAFF.

The rearrangement links TRBV19 to TRBJ2-7; TRBD1 matches at 7 bases. This CDR3 spans 16 amino acids. Germline values: CDR1 LNHDA, CDR2 SQIVND (reference sequence). The V segment lost 1 base and the J segment 6 bases; nucleotides outside the gene matches: 12. The CDR3 region has the DNA TGTGCCAGTAGTATAGCCCCCACAGGGGTCCCACGCGAGCAGTACTTC. This gives the protein CASSIAPTGVPREQYF.

The V gene is TRBV27, the J gene TRBJ1-2, with D tentatively TRBD1 (5 bases). Trimming took off 8 bases at V and 4 bases at J, with 14 bases between the two ends. This CDR3 has 13 residues. Germline V gives CDR1 MNHEY, CDR2 SMNVEV (reference sequence). CDR3 protein: CASGIGGSYGYTF. In DNA form, the CDR3 reads TGTGCCAGCGGAATCGGGGGGAGCTATGGCTACACCTTC.

V gene TRBV15 combines with J gene TRBJ2-7, with no clear D. The CDR3 has 13 amino acids. Trimming shortened V by 1 base and J by 3 bases, and 7 bases separated the two germline ends. Per the germline V gene, CDR1 is LNHNV and CDR2 is YYDKDF (reference sequence). CDR3 sequence (DNA): TGTGCCACCAGCAGAGTGCCCAGCTACGAGCAGTACTTC. It is translated as CATSRVPSYEQYF.

The V and J genes are TRBV10-2 and TRBJ1-2; TRBD1 is a possible D gene (6 bases). Trimming stripped 0 bases from V and 5 bases from J, with 7 bases between. Germline lookup yields CDR1 WSHSY and CDR2 SAAADI. This CDR3 has 13 residues. CDR3 residues: CASSESQGYGYTF. The CDR3 DNA reads as TGCGCCAGCAGTGAGTCGCAGGGGTATGGCTACACCTTC.

This rearrangement joins TRBV14 to TRBJ1-1, with D perhaps matching TRBD1 (5 bases). CDR1 and CDR2 (germline): SGHDN, FVKESK. Trimming cost V 3 bases and J 0 bases, with 5 bases left between them. This CDR3 comprises 13 residues. The CDR3 sequence: CASSQDMNTEAFF. The CDR3 bases are TGTGCCAGCAGCCAGGACATGAACACTGAAGCTTTCTTT.

The J gene is TRBJ2-7, the V gene TRBV6-2 or TRBV6-3, with a tentative D call TRBD2 (7 bases). Between the trimmed V and J ends, which lost 5 bases and 3 bases, there was a span of 17 bases. The CDR3 has 15 residues. Germline CDR1 is MNHEY and CDR2 is SVGEGT. This CDR3 is CASSGGGPSRYEQYF. The CDR3 DNA reads TGTGCCAGCAGTGGGGGGGGCCCGAGCCGCTACGAGCAGTACTTC.

The rearrangement joins TRBV5-4 to TRBJ2-7, with D tentatively TRBD1 (5 bases). There are 14 residues in the CDR3. Germline V lookup: CDR1 SGHNT, CDR2 YYREEE (reference sequence). V was cut by 2 bases and J by 1 base, with 10 bases left in between. This CDR3 reads CASSFADRSYEQYF. For the CDR3, the DNA is TGTGCCAGCAGCTTTGCCGACAGATCCTACGAGCAGTACTTC.

The chain joins TRBV18 to TRBJ1-3, with TRBD1 matching 8 bases. The germline gives CDR1 KGHSH, CDR2 LQKENI. V trimming: 3 bases; J trimming: 4 bases; junction bases outside the gene matches: 5. CDR3 length equals 15 residues. The CDR3 reads CASSPQGARGNTIYF. As DNA, the CDR3 is TGTGCCAGCTCACCCCAGGGGGCGCGAGGAAACACCATATATTTT. The full variable domain, completed using reference TRBV18 and TRBJ1-3, is NAGVMQNPRHLVRRRGQEARLRCSPMKGHSHVYWYRQLPEEGLKFMVYLQKENIIDESGMPKERFSAEFPKEGPSILRIQQVVRGDSAAYFCASSPQGARGNTIYFGEGSWLTVV.

The chain uses TRBV5-1 and TRBJ2-2; maybe TRBD2 (5 bases). Per the germline V gene, CDR1 is SGHRS and CDR2 is YFSETQ. The CDR3 length is 16 residues. With 4 bases removed from V and 0 bases from J, the gap between germline ends came to 13 bases. The CDR3 DNA follows: TGCGCCAGCAGCCATTCGGCCGGGGCGAACACCGGGGAGCTGTTTTTT. Translation gives CASSHSAGANTGELFF.

The chain couples TRBV11-2 to TRBJ1-1, with D perhaps TRBD1 (6 bases). The CDR3 contains 14 residues. The germline V gene has CDR1 SGHAT and CDR2 FQNNGV. With 3 bases removed from V and 2 bases from J, the gap between germline ends came to 10 bases. The CDR3 DNA reads as TGTGCCAGCAGCTTCATGACAGGAAACACTGAAGCTTTCTTT. As protein: CASSFMTGNTEAFF.

This clone appeared a single time. The chain links TRBV28 to TRBJ1-2; a weak D match, TRBD1 (6 bases). Germline values: CDR1 MDHEN, CDR2 SYDVKM. The CDR3 is 13 residues long. Trimming left V 6 bases short and J 8 bases short, with 16 bases between. Here the CDR3 reads CASSDSGGAGYTF. The CDR3 nucleotides read TGTGCCAGCAGCGATTCGGGGGGGGCCGGCTACACCTTC.